This T cell receptor (beta chain) comes out of a study of technical replicates of blood from a handful of donors (dated by TCRdb to about 2017). Deletion took 0 bases off V and 2 bases off J, with a span of 13 bases between the germline ends. CDR1 and CDR2 (LNHNV, YYDKDF) derive from the germline V gene (reference sequence). The CDR3 spans 16 residues, from the cysteine through the phenylalanine. Only the CDR3 DNA is retained, 48 bases long and in frame from the first base. Notes on this clone: Its antigen target is currently unknown. No clone much larger than this one lies a single base away; base qualities are absent.

Libraries came from the immunoSEQ multiplex PCR assay. What TCRdb holds here is the immuneACCESS table cut down to in-frame rearrangements. Part of the clones is not present; checked against another copy, under half of the missing clones reflect an unresolved V gene, and the others are unexplained. Within this sample are tens of thousands of clones, with about nine tenths of them counted one time only. The ten biggest clones cover approximately 4% of the sample. The TCR sequence derives from a human donor in good health. Some clones in this sample may be carry-over from other donors' samples. The sequenced sample was PBMCs. The sequence joins TRBV15 to TRBJ1-2; the D gene is not confidently resolved. The nucleotide sequence reads as follows: TGTGCCACCAGCAGAGATAACCGACTACCAAACTATGGCTACACCTTC. Its translation is CATSRDNRLPNYGYTF. Reference TRBV15 and TRBJ1-2 proteins supply the regions before and after the CDR3; the full variable domain is: DAMVIQNPRYQVTQFGKPVTLSCSQTLNHNVMYWYQQKSSQAPKLLFHYYDKDFNNEADTPDNFQSRRPNTSFCFLDIRSPGLGDTAMYLCATSRDNRLPNYGYTFGSGTRLTVV.